Listed below are T cell receptor beta chains from one sample, sequenced in a study of T cell repertoires in aging, cancer and after chemotherapy. Via MiXCR, TCRdb re-called the multiplex PCR reads, giving one row per CDR3 protein. Here the sample spans approximately 1,300 distinct CDR3 sequences, 29% being singletons. Sequencing was done on a sample of blood. These receptor sequences come from a human donor with a solid tumor. CDR3s include the opening cysteine and the closing phenylalanine or tryptophan. D genes are given only for firm matches. Some rows have no size entry. The others give once, few or many, or a class for an expanded clone.

D gene: TRBD2
clone size: -
J gene: TRBJ2-1
V gene: TRBV20-1
CDR3 DNA: TGCAGTGCTGGGGGTAGCGGGGGGAGCTCCTACAATGAGCAGTTCTTC
CDR3 protein: CSAGGSGGSSYNEQFF

D gene: -
clone size: few
J gene: TRBJ2-7
V gene: TRBV20-1
CDR3 DNA: TGCAGTGCTAAGGCGGCCCCGGGCTACGAGCAGTACTTC
CDR3 protein: CSAKAAPGYEQYF

D gene: TRBD1
clone size: -
J gene: TRBJ2-1
V gene: TRBV19
CDR3 DNA: TGTGCCAGTAGTGCCGGGACAGCCCAATCCTACAATGAGCAGTTCTTC
CDR3 protein: CASSAGTAQSYNEQFF

D gene: -
clone size: few
J gene: TRBJ1-2
V gene: TRBV20-1
CDR3 DNA: TGCAGTGCTAGGGGGGTTTTTGACTATGGCTACACCTTC
CDR3 protein: CSARGVFDYGYTF

D gene: -
clone size: few
J gene: TRBJ1-5
V gene: TRBV7-6
CDR3 DNA: TGTGCCAGCAGCCTCGCGTGGCAGCATCAGCCCCAGCATTTT
CDR3 protein: CASSLAWQHQPQHF

D gene: TRBD1
clone size: few
J gene: TRBJ2-7
V gene: TRBV6-5
CDR3 DNA: TGTGCCAGCAGTTACTCGACAGGGGGATCGTACGAGCAGTACTTC
CDR3 protein: CASSYSTGGSYEQYF

D gene: TRBD1
clone size: few
J gene: TRBJ1-6
V gene: TRBV12-3/TRBV12-4
CDR3 DNA: TGTGCCAGCAGACGGACAGGGAGTCATTCACCCCTCCACTTT
CDR3 protein: CASRRTGSHSPLHF

D gene: -
clone size: -
J gene: TRBJ1-3
V gene: TRBV19
CDR3 DNA: TGTGCCAGCAGTACGGGGCGGGGAAACACCATATATTTT
CDR3 protein: CASSTGRGNTIYF

D gene: -
clone size: -
J gene: TRBJ1-5
V gene: TRBV6-1
CDR3 DNA: TGTGCCAGCAGTGTGAGCCGTAGGGGCAATCAGCCCCAGCATTTT
CDR3 protein: CASSVSRRGNQPQHF

D gene: TRBD1
clone size: medium-sized
J gene: TRBJ2-5
V gene: TRBV29-1
CDR3 DNA: TGCAGCGTTGAACCTGACAGGGGGCGCTCGGAGACCCAGTACTTC
CDR3 protein: CSVEPDRGRSETQYF

D gene: TRBD2
clone size: -
J gene: TRBJ2-1
V gene: TRBV4-2
CDR3 DNA: TGTGCCAGCAGGCGAGCGGGGGGGCCCAGGAATGAGCAGTTCTTC
CDR3 protein: CASRRAGGPRNEQFF

D gene: TRBD2
clone size: few
J gene: TRBJ2-1
V gene: TRBV6-5
CDR3 DNA: TGTGCCAGCAGTGAACTAAGCGGGGGGGCGAGTGAGCAGTTCTTC
CDR3 protein: CASSELSGGASEQFF

D gene: TRBD2
clone size: -
J gene: TRBJ2-3
V gene: TRBV6-5
CDR3 DNA: TGTGCCAGCAGTGACCTAGCGGGGGGGATCGCCGGTACGCAGTATTTT
CDR3 protein: CASSDLAGGIAGTQYF

D gene: -
clone size: few
J gene: TRBJ1-1
V gene: TRBV6-6
CDR3 DNA: TGTGCCAGCAGTTACGCCGGGACAGAAGCTTTCTTT
CDR3 protein: CASSYAGTEAFF

D gene: TRBD1
clone size: medium-sized
J gene: TRBJ2-2
V gene: TRBV20-1
CDR3 DNA: TGCAGTGCTATCCGACAGGGGACCGGGGAGCTGTTTTTT
CDR3 protein: CSAIRQGTGELFF

D gene: -
clone size: medium-sized
J gene: TRBJ1-6
V gene: TRBV29-1
CDR3 DNA: TGCAGCGTCAGGGAAGGGGGCTCCTATAATTCACCCCTCCACTTT
CDR3 protein: CSVREGGSYNSPLHF

D gene: -
clone size: large
J gene: TRBJ2-2
V gene: TRBV5-6
CDR3 DNA: TGTGCCAGCAGCTTGGCTACAGGGTTCGCCGGGGAGCTGTTTTTT
CDR3 protein: CASSLATGFAGELFF

D gene: -
clone size: large
J gene: TRBJ1-5
V gene: TRBV19
CDR3 DNA: TGTGCCAGTAGTCTTTCCCCCGGACCCGACGGGCAGCCCCAGCATTTT
CDR3 protein: CASSLSPGPDGQPQHF

D gene: -
clone size: -
J gene: TRBJ2-3
V gene: TRBV18
CDR3 DNA: TGTGCCAGCTCACCGGAGAGCACAGATACGCAGTATTTT
CDR3 protein: CASSPESTDTQYF

D gene: TRBD1
clone size: -
J gene: TRBJ2-7
V gene: TRBV18
CDR3 DNA: TGTGCCAGCTCACCAGGGCAGGGGGCCTCTGAGCAGTACTTC
CDR3 protein: CASSPGQGASEQYF

D gene: -
clone size: few
J gene: TRBJ2-1
V gene: TRBV20-1
CDR3 DNA: TGCAGTGCCGACCATCCACGATACAATGAGCAGTTCTTC
CDR3 protein: CSADHPRYNEQFF

D gene: -
clone size: few
J gene: TRBJ2-1
V gene: TRBV6-4
CDR3 DNA: TGTGCCAGCAGTGAACAGGGCCCCAATGAGCAGTTCTTC
CDR3 protein: CASSEQGPNEQFF

D gene: -
clone size: -
J gene: TRBJ2-3
V gene: TRBV20-1
CDR3 DNA: TGCAGTGCTAGTCGAACTGATACGCAGTATTTT
CDR3 protein: CSASRTDTQYF

D gene: TRBD1
clone size: -
J gene: TRBJ1-4
V gene: TRBV29-1
CDR3 DNA: TGCAGCGTTGAGGCTGACAGGGGGCGGAGTGAAAAACTGTTTTTT
CDR3 protein: CSVEADRGRSEKLFF

D gene: -
clone size: once
J gene: TRBJ1-4
V gene: TRBV28
CDR3 DNA: TGTGCCAGCAGTTTATGGCGTGTTGGAAAACTGTTTTTT
CDR3 protein: CASSLWRVGKLFF

D gene: TRBD2
clone size: few
J gene: TRBJ2-7
V gene: TRBV6-5
CDR3 DNA: TGTGCCAGCAGTTACCCCCCTAGCGGGGGGGGTGAGCAGTACTTC
CDR3 protein: CASSYPPSGGGEQYF

D gene: -
clone size: -
J gene: TRBJ1-2
V gene: TRBV19
CDR3 DNA: TGTGCCAGCAGCTTGGAGGTCGGGACCCACTATGGCTACACCTTC
CDR3 protein: CASSLEVGTHYGYTF

D gene: -
clone size: few
J gene: TRBJ1-2
V gene: TRBV7-9
CDR3 DNA: TGTGCCAGCAGCTTAGCCGAAGGGGGCTACACCTTC
CDR3 protein: CASSLAEGGYTF

D gene: -
clone size: -
J gene: TRBJ2-7
V gene: TRBV7-2
CDR3 DNA: TGTGCCAGCAGCTTAGGATCCCACGGCACCGAGCAGTACTTC
CDR3 protein: CASSLGSHGTEQYF

D gene: -
clone size: few
J gene: TRBJ2-7
V gene: TRBV5-4
CDR3 DNA: TGTGCCAGCAGCCCATTGCAGGGTGGGAGCGAGCAGTACTTC
CDR3 protein: CASSPLQGGSEQYF

D gene: TRBD1
clone size: -
J gene: TRBJ2-3
V gene: TRBV28
CDR3 DNA: TGTGCCAGCCTTCCGGGACAGGGTCCAGATACGCAGTATTTT
CDR3 protein: CASLPGQGPDTQYF

D gene: TRBD2
clone size: -
J gene: TRBJ2-3
V gene: TRBV30
CDR3 DNA: TGTGCCTGGAGTGAACATCATCGGGGGGGTAATAGTAGCACAGATACGCAGTATTTT
CDR3 protein: CAWSEHHRGGNSSTDTQYF

D gene: -
clone size: few
J gene: TRBJ2-7
V gene: TRBV19
CDR3 DNA: TGTGCCAGTATCGTACAGATCTACGAGCAGTACTTC
CDR3 protein: CASIVQIYEQYF

D gene: TRBD1
clone size: few
J gene: TRBJ2-7
V gene: TRBV27
CDR3 DNA: TGTGCCAGCAGATCCCCCTCGAGCAGGGGGAACGAGCAGTACTTC
CDR3 protein: CASRSPSSRGNEQYF

D gene: -
clone size: -
J gene: TRBJ1-4
V gene: TRBV18
CDR3 DNA: TGTGCCAGCTCAGGGTATAAGGGGCACGAAAAACTGTTTTTT
CDR3 protein: CASSGYKGHEKLFF

D gene: TRBD1
clone size: few
J gene: TRBJ1-4
V gene: TRBV6-5
CDR3 DNA: TGTGCCAGCAGTTCGGGACAGGGTAATGAAAAACTGTTTTTT
CDR3 protein: CASSSGQGNEKLFF

D gene: -
clone size: few
J gene: TRBJ1-4
V gene: TRBV15
CDR3 DNA: TGTGCCACCAGCAGAGCCACAGGAATGAATGAAAAACTGTTTTTT
CDR3 protein: CATSRATGMNEKLFF

D gene: -
clone size: few
J gene: TRBJ2-2
V gene: TRBV20-1
CDR3 DNA: TGCAGTGCTAGAAAGGGTGCCGGGGAGCTGTTTTTT
CDR3 protein: CSARKGAGELFF

D gene: -
clone size: -
J gene: TRBJ1-3
V gene: TRBV20-1
CDR3 DNA: TGCAGTGCTAGAGGGTCGATTGGGGACACCATATATTTT
CDR3 protein: CSARGSIGDTIYF

D gene: TRBD1
clone size: -
J gene: TRBJ2-7
V gene: TRBV19
CDR3 DNA: TGTGCCAGTAGCCGCCCGGGACAGGTCACCTACGAGCAGTACTTC
CDR3 protein: CASSRPGQVTYEQYF

D gene: TRBD1
clone size: -
J gene: TRBJ1-5
V gene: TRBV6-2/TRBV6-3
CDR3 DNA: TGTGCCAGCCCTACCAGGGGGTATCAGCCCCAGCATTTT
CDR3 protein: CASPTRGYQPQHF

D gene: -
clone size: -
J gene: TRBJ2-2
V gene: TRBV28
CDR3 DNA: TGTGCCAACAGTCCCAACACCGGGGAGCTGTTTTTT
CDR3 protein: CANSPNTGELFF

D gene: -
clone size: -
J gene: TRBJ2-3
V gene: TRBV10-3
CDR3 DNA: TGTGCCATCAGTGACCCCCGGTATAGCACAGATACGCAGTATTTT
CDR3 protein: CAISDPRYSTDTQYF

D gene: -
clone size: few
J gene: TRBJ1-1
V gene: TRBV18
CDR3 DNA: TGTGCCAGCTCACGGCGGGAGGGCGCGAACACTGAAGCTTTCTTT
CDR3 protein: CASSRREGANTEAFF

D gene: TRBD1
clone size: few
J gene: TRBJ1-1
V gene: TRBV25-1
CDR3 DNA: TGTGCCAGCAGTGCGTCCAGGGGGGCAACTGAAGCTTTCTTT
CDR3 protein: CASSASRGATEAFF

D gene: TRBD1
clone size: few
J gene: TRBJ1-1
V gene: TRBV6-5
CDR3 DNA: TGTGCCAGCACACAGGGGCCGGAGAACACTGAAGCTTTCTTT
CDR3 protein: CASTQGPENTEAFF

D gene: TRBD1
clone size: -
J gene: TRBJ1-4
V gene: TRBV24-1
CDR3 DNA: TGTGCCACCAGTGATTCTGGACAGGGGTGGAAACTGTTTTTT
CDR3 protein: CATSDSGQGWKLFF

D gene: -
clone size: -
J gene: TRBJ2-7
V gene: TRBV18
CDR3 DNA: TGTGCCAGCTCACCGGGGGACACCTCCTACGAGCAGTACTTC
CDR3 protein: CASSPGDTSYEQYF

D gene: TRBD1
clone size: -
J gene: TRBJ1-5
V gene: TRBV7-2
CDR3 DNA: TGTGCCAGCAGCTTAGCCCCCGGCCCACAGACAGGGGGCGGAGGTCAGCCCCAGCATTTT
CDR3 protein: CASSLAPGPQTGGGGQPQHF

D gene: -
clone size: -
J gene: TRBJ2-4
V gene: TRBV5-6
CDR3 DNA: TGTGCCAGCAGCCCCCAACGAGCGAACATTCAGTACTTC
CDR3 protein: CASSPQRANIQYF

D gene: -
clone size: few
J gene: TRBJ2-5
V gene: TRBV12-3/TRBV12-4
CDR3 DNA: TGTGCCAGCACTCCGCCGGGGCCCCACACCCAGTACTTC
CDR3 protein: CASTPPGPHTQYF

D gene: -
clone size: medium-sized
J gene: TRBJ2-3
V gene: TRBV13
CDR3 DNA: TGTGCCAGCAGCTCATACTTAGGAGGGGGCACAGATACGCAGTATTTT
CDR3 protein: CASSSYLGGGTDTQYF

D gene: -
clone size: once
J gene: TRBJ2-5
V gene: TRBV7-9
CDR3 DNA: TGTGCCAGCAGCTTAGTAGGGATTGAAGAGACCCAGTACTTC
CDR3 protein: CASSLVGIEETQYF

D gene: TRBD1
clone size: -
J gene: TRBJ1-1
V gene: TRBV10-3
CDR3 DNA: TGTGCCATCGAAGAGGGGGCCTTCTCATACTTT
CDR3 protein: CAIEEGAFSYF

D gene: -
clone size: -
J gene: TRBJ2-5
V gene: TRBV20-1
CDR3 DNA: TGCAGTGCTAGAGGACTTTGGTACCAAGGGGAAGAGACCCAGTACTTC
CDR3 protein: CSARGLWYQGEETQYF

D gene: -
clone size: large
J gene: TRBJ2-1
V gene: TRBV29-1
CDR3 DNA: TGCAGCGTTGAAACCTTAAGATCGGGGCTTAATGAGCAGTTCTTC
CDR3 protein: CSVETLRSGLNEQFF

D gene: -
clone size: medium-sized
J gene: TRBJ1-2
V gene: TRBV19
CDR3 DNA: TGTGCCAGTAGCCCCAGGAGGAGGGCAGACCCTAACTATGGCTACACCTTC
CDR3 protein: CASSPRRRADPNYGYTF

D gene: TRBD1
clone size: few
J gene: TRBJ1-2
V gene: TRBV5-1
CDR3 DNA: TGCGCCAGCAGCTCGCCCCAGGGGGCTTCTAACTATGGCTACACCTTC
CDR3 protein: CASSSPQGASNYGYTF

D gene: -
clone size: few
J gene: TRBJ2-6
V gene: TRBV19
CDR3 DNA: TGTGCCAGTAGCGGGGGTTGGGGTGCTGGGGCCAACGTCCTGACTTTC
CDR3 protein: CASSGGWGAGANVLTF

D gene: -
clone size: few
J gene: TRBJ1-5
V gene: TRBV24-1
CDR3 DNA: TGTGCCACCAGTTTTGAAGGAAGCAATCAGCCCCAGCATTTT
CDR3 protein: CATSFEGSNQPQHF